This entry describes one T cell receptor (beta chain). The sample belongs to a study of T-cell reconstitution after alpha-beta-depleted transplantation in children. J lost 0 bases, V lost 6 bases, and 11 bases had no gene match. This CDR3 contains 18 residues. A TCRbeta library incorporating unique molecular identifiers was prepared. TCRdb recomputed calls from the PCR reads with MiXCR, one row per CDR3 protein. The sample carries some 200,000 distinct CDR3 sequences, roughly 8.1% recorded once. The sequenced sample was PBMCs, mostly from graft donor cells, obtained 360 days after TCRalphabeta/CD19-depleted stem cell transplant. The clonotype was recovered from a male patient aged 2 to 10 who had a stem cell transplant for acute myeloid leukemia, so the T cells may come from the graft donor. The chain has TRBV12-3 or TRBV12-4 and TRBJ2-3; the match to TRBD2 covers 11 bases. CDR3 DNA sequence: TGTGCCAGCAGCCCCGGGACTAGCGGATGGGGAAGCACAGATACGCAGTATTTT. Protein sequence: CASSPGTSGWGSTDTQYF.